This record covers a single T cell receptor beta chain. The treatment was: roughly 20 received Ad26.COV2.S at low or high dose, single or two shots; 5 received placebo; per-sample allocation not given. Day 63 after the first injection of vaccine or placebo was the sampling time. At a Boston site, the person donating was an adult of 18-55 years. The shot given was an Ad26 vector that makes Wuhan-strain SARS-CoV-2 spike. This sample was included in a study of Ad26.COV2.S vaccination and SARS-CoV-2 variants. Study details: Intramuscular Ad26.COV2.S doses were given once or twice, 56 days apart.

Using immunoSEQ multiplex PCR, the repertoire was profiled, and TCRdb retains in-frame clones only, with some absent. The repertoire holds around 320,000 clones, with just under 85% as singletons. Trimming at V came to 4 bases and at J to 5 bases, leaving 7 bases not matched to a gene. The CDR3 totals 14 residues. Germline CDR1 is LNHDA and CDR2 is SQIVND (reference sequence). V gene TRBV19 combines with J gene TRBJ1-1; 7 bases line up with TRBD1. The source of this sequence is a person between 18 and 65 years old who received the Ad26.COV2.S COVID-19 vaccine or a placebo. The source was peripheral blood, collected in a trial of Ad26.COV2.S vaccine versus placebo. The CDR3 loop reads CASSKNRGGTEAFF. The CDR3, as DNA: TGTGCCAGTAGTAAGAACAGGGGAGGGACTGAAGCTTTCTTT.